A selection of T cell receptor beta chains follows, all from one sample in a study of cytomegalovirus exposure and HLA in healthy donors. Method: immunoSEQ multiplex PCR; TCRdb's copy keeps in-frame clones and lacks some. The sample includes 140,000 or so clones, around 85% of them seen just once. Sample: PBMCs. All receptors come from a woman aged 25-40 years in good health and CMV-seronegative. Each CDR3 is given with its conserved first and last residue. D genes are given only for firm matches. A row's size may be missing; if present it is once, few, many or a size class.

j_call clone_size v_call d_call cdr3_nt cdr3_aa
TRBJ2-7 . TRBV2 TRBD1 TGTGCCAGCAGGCCACCGGGACAGGGAGTTAACGAGCAGTACTTC CASRPPGQGVNEQYF
TRBJ1-4 . TRBV2 . TGTGCCAGCAGGAAGACAGAATGGGCTGAAAAACTGTTTTTT CASRKTEWAEKLFF
TRBJ1-1 . TRBV6-1 . TGTGCCAGCAGTCACCGGGACACGCCGAACACTGAAGCTTTCTTT CASSHRDTPNTEAFF
TRBJ2-5 . TRBV6-5 TRBD1 TGTGCCAGCAGTGCATCCGGGACAGGGCAAGAGACCCAGTACTTC CASSASGTGQETQYF
TRBJ2-1 . TRBV2 . TGTGCCAGCAGTAGCTCGGACAATGAGCAGTTCTTC CASSSSDNEQFF
TRBJ2-3 once TRBV7-2 TRBD2 TGTGCCAGCAGGCGTACTAGCGGGGGAGGTTGGGGCACAGATACGCAGTATTTT CASRRTSGGGWGTDTQYF
TRBJ2-4 . TRBV6-1 TRBD1 TGTGCCAGCAAGCACAGGGGGTCGGTTGGGGAGCAGTACTTC CASKHRGSVGEQYF
TRBJ2-5 . TRBV10-3 TRBD1 TGTGCCATCAGTCAGGCAGGGGGTGACGAGACCCAGTACTTC CAISQAGGDETQYF
TRBJ1-4 . TRBV19 . TGTGCCAGTAGCGCTGGAGGTGCAACTAATGAAAAACTGTTTTTT CASSAGGATNEKLFF
TRBJ1-2 . TRBV6-4 . TGTGCCAGCAGTGACAGGGGGAGCGGCTACACCTTC CASSDRGSGYTF
TRBJ2-7 once TRBV2 TRBD2 TGTGCCAGCCCCGGTAGCGGGGGACCTTCGGGCCCTTACGAGCAGTACTTC CASPGSGGPSGPYEQYF
TRBJ1-1 few TRBV30 . TGTGCCTGGAGTCCAGGTCGTGGCACTGAAGCTTTCTTT CAWSPGRGTEAFF
TRBJ2-3 . TRBV6-1 . TGTGCCAGCAGTGAATGGGCTTTGGGCTTTAGCACAGATACGCAGTATTTT CASSEWALGFSTDTQYF
TRBJ2-7 . TRBV6-1 . TGTGCCAGCAGTCCTTCCGGGACAATATTATCGGGGCAGTACTTC CASSPSGTILSGQYF
TRBJ2-2 . TRBV19 . TGTGCCAGTAGTATATACGACTCGTCCGCCGGGGAGCTGTTTTTT CASSIYDSSAGELFF
TRBJ2-2 once TRBV7-3 TRBD2 TGTGCCAGCAGCTTCTCCGGGACTAGCTCCGGGGAGCTGTTTTTT CASSFSGTSSGELFF
TRBJ2-1 few TRBV29-1 TRBD1 TGCAGCGTACAATCCGGACAGGGGGCAAGTGAGCAGTTCTTC CSVQSGQGASEQFF
TRBJ1-4 . TRBV27 . TGTGCCAGCAGTTTAACGGGATTGCGGGAAAAACTGTTTTTT CASSLTGLREKLFF
TRBJ2-3 . TRBV7-8 . TGTGCCAGCAGTTCAAAGCGGGTTAGCACAGATACGCAGTATTTT CASSSKRVSTDTQYF
TRBJ1-4 . TRBV7-9 . TGTGCCAGCAGCGCACGTAAGGGGGATCCTAATGAAAAACTGTTTTTT CASSARKGDPNEKLFF